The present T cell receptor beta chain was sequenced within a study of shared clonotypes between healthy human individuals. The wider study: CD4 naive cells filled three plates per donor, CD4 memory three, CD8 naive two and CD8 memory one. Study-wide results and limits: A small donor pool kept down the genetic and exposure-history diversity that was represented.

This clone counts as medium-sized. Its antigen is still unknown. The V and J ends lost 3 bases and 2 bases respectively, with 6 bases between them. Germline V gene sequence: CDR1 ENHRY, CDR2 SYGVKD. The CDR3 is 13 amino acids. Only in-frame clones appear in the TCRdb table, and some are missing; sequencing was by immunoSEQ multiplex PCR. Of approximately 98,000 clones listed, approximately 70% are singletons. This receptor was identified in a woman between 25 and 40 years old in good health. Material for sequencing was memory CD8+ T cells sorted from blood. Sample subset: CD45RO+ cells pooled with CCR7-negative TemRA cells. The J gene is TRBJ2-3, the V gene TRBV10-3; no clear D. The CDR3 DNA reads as TGTGCCATCAGTGACACCGACACAGATACGCAGTATTTT. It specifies CAISDTDTDTQYF.